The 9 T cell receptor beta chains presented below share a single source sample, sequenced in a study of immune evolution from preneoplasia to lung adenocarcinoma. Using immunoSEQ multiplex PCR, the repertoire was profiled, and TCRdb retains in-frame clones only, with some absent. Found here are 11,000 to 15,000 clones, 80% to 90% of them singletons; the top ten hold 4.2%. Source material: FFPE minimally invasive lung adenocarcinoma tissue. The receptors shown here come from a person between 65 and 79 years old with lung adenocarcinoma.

CDR3 bases: TGTGCCTGGAGTGTACGGGGAGGCGAGCAGTACTTC. This translates into CAWSVRGGEQYF. V is TRBV30 and J is TRBJ2-7, with TRBD2 as a possible D gene (6 bases). The V end lost 0 bases, the J end lost 6 bases, and 9 bases lay between the germline ends. Per the germline V gene, CDR1 is GTSNPN and CDR2 is SVGIG (reference sequence). The CDR3 extends over 12 amino acids.

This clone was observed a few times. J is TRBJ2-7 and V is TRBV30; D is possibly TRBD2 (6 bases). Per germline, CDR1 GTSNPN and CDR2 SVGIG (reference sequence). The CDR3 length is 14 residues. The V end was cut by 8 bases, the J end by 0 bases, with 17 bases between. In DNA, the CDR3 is TGTGCCGGAACCGGGACTCCGAGCTCCTACGAGCAGTACTTC. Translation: CAGTGTPSSYEQYF.

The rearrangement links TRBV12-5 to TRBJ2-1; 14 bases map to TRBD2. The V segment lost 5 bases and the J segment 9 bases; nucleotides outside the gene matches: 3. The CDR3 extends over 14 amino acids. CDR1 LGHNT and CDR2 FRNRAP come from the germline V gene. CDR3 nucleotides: TGTGCTAGTGGTGGGACTAGCGGGAGCGCTGAGCAGTTCTTC. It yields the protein CASGGTSGSAEQFF. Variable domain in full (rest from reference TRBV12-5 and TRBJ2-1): DARVTQTPRHKVTEMGQEVTMRCQPILGHNTVFWYRQTMMQGLELLAYFRNRAPLDDSGMPKDRFSAEMPDATLATLKIQPSEPRDSAVYFCASGGTSGSAEQFFGPGTRLTVL.

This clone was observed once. CDR3 protein: CASSLPSGDRGSAFF. In DNA, the CDR3 is TGTGCCAGCAGCTTACCCAGCGGGGACAGAGGGTCGGCTTTCTTT. This chain uses TRBV5-4 with TRBJ1-1, with 7 bases fitting TRBD1. V dropped 2 bases and J dropped 11; count of bases not matched to a gene: 15. The CDR3 has 15 residues. Per germline, CDR1 SGHNT and CDR2 YYREEE (reference sequence).

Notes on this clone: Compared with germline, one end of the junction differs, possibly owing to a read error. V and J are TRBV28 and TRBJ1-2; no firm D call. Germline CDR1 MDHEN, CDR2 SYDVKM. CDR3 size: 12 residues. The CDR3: CATSGTNYGYTF. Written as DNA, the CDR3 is TGTGCCACCAGTGGCACTAACTATGGCTACACCTTT.

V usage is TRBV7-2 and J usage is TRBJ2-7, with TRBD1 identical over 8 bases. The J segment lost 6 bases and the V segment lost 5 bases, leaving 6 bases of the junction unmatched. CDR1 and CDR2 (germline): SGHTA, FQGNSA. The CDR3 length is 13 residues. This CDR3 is CASSAGQGREQYF. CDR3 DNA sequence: TGTGCCAGCAGCGCTGGACAGGGCCGCGAGCAGTACTTC.

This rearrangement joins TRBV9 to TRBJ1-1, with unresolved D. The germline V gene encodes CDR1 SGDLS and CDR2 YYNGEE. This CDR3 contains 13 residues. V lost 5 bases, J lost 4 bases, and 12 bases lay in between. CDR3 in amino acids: CASRPVEFTEAFF. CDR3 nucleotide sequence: TGTGCCAGCAGGCCAGTAGAATTCACTGAAGCTTTCTTT.

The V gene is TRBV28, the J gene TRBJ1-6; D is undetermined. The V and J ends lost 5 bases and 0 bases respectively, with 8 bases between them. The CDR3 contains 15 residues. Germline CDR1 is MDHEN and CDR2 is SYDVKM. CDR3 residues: CASSGENSYNSPLHF. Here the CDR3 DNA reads TGTGCCAGCAGTGGTGAGAACTCCTATAATTCACCCCTCCACTTT.

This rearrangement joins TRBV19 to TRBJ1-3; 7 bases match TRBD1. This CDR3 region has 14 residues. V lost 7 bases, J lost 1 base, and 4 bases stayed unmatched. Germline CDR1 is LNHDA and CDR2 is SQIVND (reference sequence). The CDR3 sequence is CASTPTGSGNTIYF. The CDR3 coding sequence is TGTGCCAGTACCCCGACAGGGTCTGGAAACACCATATATTTT.